The clone carrying this T cell receptor beta chain was recorded many times. Its cognate antigen is unknown. The data stem from a study of identical twins. Study-level results: In cord blood, abundant beta clonotypes had fewer insertions; memory showed no trend.

Trimming took 3 bases from V and 3 from J, leaving 17 bases between them. Germline V CDR1 and CDR2: DFQATT, SNEGSKA (reference sequence). The CDR3 covers 15 residues. MiXCR, run by TCRdb on the 5' RACE reads, gives a single entry per CDR3 protein. This table holds 200,000 to 300,000 distinct CDR3 sequences, 7% to 8.5% found once. The data also belong to a second study, concerning yellow fever vaccine responses in identical twins.

The TCR comes from a woman under 30 in good health. V is TRBV20-1 and J is TRBJ1-1; D is undetermined. The sequenced sample consisted of CD8+ T cells sorted from blood. The DNA for the CDR3 is TGCAGTGCTAGGGCGGTGGCGAGGTCGGACACTGAAGCTTTCTTT. Protein sequence: CSARAVARSDTEAFF.